These 27 T cell receptor beta chains were sequenced from one sample in a study of cytomegalovirus exposure and HLA in healthy donors. PCR involved 60 Vbeta and 13 Jbeta primers. Profiling relied on immunoSEQ multiplex PCR, and the TCRdb table lists in-frame clones only, not all of them. The sample lists around 200,000 clones, roughly 79% occurring once. The sample taken for sequencing was PBMCs. These receptors all stem from a man aged 25-45 years in good health and CMV-seronegative.

This clone was recorded once. The chain combines TRBV5-4 with TRBJ2-1, with 14 bases lining up with TRBD2. The germline V gene encodes CDR1 SGHNT and CDR2 YYREEE (reference sequence). CDR3 length equals 17 residues. With 4 bases clipped from V and 5 bases from J, the junction kept 8 bases outside the gene matches. The CDR3 nucleotides are TGTGCCAGCAGCCGAGCGACTAGCGGGAGGGCCGACAATGAGCAGTTCTTC. The encoded protein is CASSRATSGRADNEQFF. The full variable domain, in which reference TRBV5-4 and TRBJ2-1 provide the parts outside the CDR3, is ETGVTQSPTHLIKTRGQQVTLRCSSQSGHNTVSWYQQALGQGPQFIFQYYREEENGRGNFPPRFSGLQFPNYSSELNVNALELDDSALYLCASSRATSGRADNEQFFGPGTRLTVL.

This chain links TRBV6-5 with TRBJ2-7; TRBD1 aligns across 10 bases. The CDR3 length is 14 residues. V dropped 2 bases and J dropped 6; count of bases not matched to a gene: 4. Per germline, CDR1 MNHEY and CDR2 SVGAGI. CDR3 nucleotides: TGTGCCAGCAGTTACGGGACAGGGGTAATCGAGCAGTACTTC. Translating gives CASSYGTGVIEQYF.

V usage is TRBV30 and J usage is TRBJ2-7; D is undetermined. Per the germline V gene, CDR1 is GTSNPN and CDR2 is SVGIG (reference sequence). The CDR3 has 12 amino acids. The V end was cut by 7 bases, the J end by 2 bases, with 12 bases between. This chain's CDR3 is CAYTESAYEQYF. CDR3 bases: TGTGCCTACACAGAATCTGCCTACGAGCAGTACTTC.

The rearrangement joins TRBV2 to TRBJ1-6; D is possibly TRBD1 (6 bases). The CDR3 has 15 amino acids. Trimming left V 4 bases short and J 7 bases short, with 14 bases between. In germline, CDR1 is SNHLY, CDR2 FYNNEI. The chain's CDR3 is CASSVRTGSNSPLHF. For the CDR3, the DNA is TGTGCCAGCAGTGTCCGTACAGGGAGCAATTCACCCCTCCACTTT.

This sequence joins TRBV2 and TRBJ2-5; 12 nucleotides line up with TRBD1. J lost 3 bases, V lost 7 bases, and 6 bases had no gene match. Germline loops: CDR1 SNHLY, CDR2 FYNNEI. The CDR3 spans 15 residues. The CDR3: CASKGTGGNEETQYF. CDR3 bases: TGTGCCAGCAAGGGGACAGGGGGCAACGAAGAGACCCAGTACTTC.

The CDR3, as DNA: TGCGCCAGCATTCCAAAACGGGGTAGGGGGCCCACAGATACGCAGTATTTT. It encodes CASIPKRGRGPTDTQYF. J is TRBJ2-3 and V is TRBV23-1; 7 bases map to TRBD1. TRBV23-1 is treated as an ORF (open reading frame) with a function not yet certain. There are 17 residues in the CDR3. Germline trimming cut 7 bases from V and 2 bases from J; bases unmatched to any gene: 15.

The chain employs TRBV7-9 and TRBJ2-4; D is perhaps TRBD1 (6 bases). Trimming removed 5 bases at V and 1 base at J, with 18 bases between. This CDR3 has 17 residues. Germline CDR1 is SEHNR and CDR2 is FQNEAQ (reference sequence). CDR3 sequence reads: CASSLPQGGTAKNIQYF. For the CDR3, the DNA is TGTGCCAGCAGCCTTCCACAGGGTGGGACGGCCAAAAACATTCAGTACTTC.

This clone was recorded a few times. The J gene is TRBJ2-7, the V gene TRBV6-5, with TRBD2 matching 11 bases. V lost 5 bases to trimming and J lost 5 bases; unmatched junction nucleotides: 8. The CDR3 sequence is 15 residues long. The V gene's germline CDR1 is MNHEY and CDR2 SVGAGI. In nucleotides, the CDR3 is TGTGCCAGCAGTACTCCCCGACTAGCGGGAAACGAGCAGTACTTC. Protein sequence: CASSTPRLAGNEQYF.

This clone showed up just once. The CDR3 spells CASSLFRVDEQFF. DNA for the CDR3: TGTGCCAGCAGCTTATTCCGGGTCGATGAGCAGTTCTTC. The gene calls are TRBV7-2 and TRBJ2-1; D remains ambiguous. The CDR3 is 13 residues long. Germline CDR1 SGHTA, CDR2 FQGNSA. V was clipped by 2 bases and J by 8 bases, with 10 bases between them. Combining the CDR3 with reference TRBV7-2 and TRBJ2-1 gives the whole variable domain GAGVSQSPSNKVTEKGKDVELRCDPISGHTALYWYRQSLGQGLEFLIYFQGNSAPDKSGLPSDRFSAERTGGSVSTLTIQRTQQEDSAVYLCASSLFRVDEQFFGPGTRLTVL.

J is TRBJ2-1 and V is TRBV11-1, with 8 nucleotides matching TRBD1. The germline CDR1 and CDR2 sequences are SGHAT and FQDESV (reference sequence). V lost 3 bases to trimming and J lost 7 bases; unmatched junction nucleotides: 11. This CDR3 region has 16 residues. CDR3 protein: CASSFATQWTGNEQFF. The CDR3 DNA reads TGTGCCAGCAGCTTCGCAACCCAGTGGACAGGGAATGAGCAGTTCTTC.

The chain combines TRBV2 with TRBJ1-3; 7 bases align to TRBD1. The CDR3 is 14 amino acids. V shed 6 bases and J 4 bases; nucleotides not matched to a gene: 6. Germline V gene lookup returns CDR1 SNHLY and CDR2 FYNNEI. CDR3 protein: CASSAGTDGNTIYF. The CDR3 DNA is TGTGCCAGCAGCGCAGGGACAGACGGAAACACCATATATTTT. The variable domain in full, completed from reference TRBV2 and TRBJ1-3, reads EPEVTQTPSHQVTQMGQEVILRCVPISNHLYFYWYRQILGQKVEFLVSFYNNEISEKSEIFDDQFSVERPDGSNFTLKIRSTKLEDSAMYFCASSAGTDGNTIYFGEGSWLTVV.

The table lists this clone with a count of one. An end of the junction differs from the germline gene, which may be a read error. This sequence joins TRBV20-1 and TRBJ2-7, with D tentatively TRBD2 (5 bases). CDR3 size: 11 residues. The V gene's germline CDR1 is DFQATT and CDR2 SNEGSKA (reference sequence). This CDR3 reads CSAPFRGRVNF. DNA of the CDR3: TGCAGTGCTCCATTTCGGGGAAGGGTGAACTTC.

This clone has more than one count but fewer than ten. The chain has TRBV13 and TRBJ1-2; D not resolved. The CDR3 contains 14 residues. CDR1 and CDR2 from the germline V gene are PRHDT and FYEKMQ (reference sequence). Deletions cut 1 base from V and 7 bases from J, with 13 bases between. The CDR3 sequence is CASSLEAHGGGYTF. DNA of the CDR3: TGTGCCAGCAGCTTAGAGGCCCATGGAGGTGGCTACACCTTC.

For this clone: Distinct nucleotide sequences in the sample also encode this CDR3. The rearrangement links TRBV18 to TRBJ2-7; 8 bases agree with TRBD2. V gave up 3 bases and J gave up 3 bases; unmatched junction bases: 1. CDR1 is KGHSH, CDR2 LQKENI, per germline. The CDR3 totals 13 residues. CDR3 sequence: CASSPTSGYEQYF. The CDR3 nucleotides are TGTGCCAGCTCACCCACTAGCGGCTACGAGCAGTACTTC.

V usage is TRBV6-6 and J usage is TRBJ2-3, with TRBD1 matching 9 bases. CDR3 size: 14 residues. CDR1 MNHNY and CDR2 SVGAGI come from the germline V gene (reference sequence). The V and J ends lost 7 bases and 2 bases, in that order; junction bases with no gene match: 4. The CDR3 sequence is CASTRTGATDTQYF. The CDR3 DNA reads TGTGCCAGCACCAGGACAGGGGCCACAGATACGCAGTATTTT.

This clone was observed a handful of times. V gene TRBV28 combines with J gene TRBJ1-3; D gene ambiguous. From germline, CDR1 is MDHEN and CDR2 SYDVKM. Trimming stripped 4 bases from V and 0 bases from J, with 22 bases between. This CDR3 region has 19 residues. CDR3 sequence: CASSSLGTQLTDSGNTIYF. The DNA for the CDR3 is TGTGCCAGCAGTTCCTTAGGTACACAGCTTACTGACTCTGGAAACACCATATATTTT.

The chain combines TRBV6-5 with TRBJ2-7, with 9 bases that match TRBD2. The V and J ends lost 0 bases and 6 bases, in that order; junction bases with no gene match: 0. The CDR3 runs 13 residues. The germline V gene encodes CDR1 MNHEY and CDR2 SVGAGI. CDR3 sequence reads: CASSYSSGSEQYF. The CDR3, as DNA: TGTGCCAGCAGTTACTCTAGCGGGAGCGAGCAGTACTTC.

The gene calls are TRBV30 and TRBJ1-1; TRBD1 matches at 10 bases. The V gene's germline CDR1 is GTSNPN and CDR2 SVGIG (reference sequence). This CDR3 is 14 amino acids long. The trim removed 4 bases at V and 5 bases at J, leaving 7 bases unmatched. CDR3 bases: TGTGCCTGGAAGAAGGACAGGGGGATGACTGAAGCTTTCTTT. It specifies CAWKKDRGMTEAFF.

For the CDR3, the DNA is TGTGCCAGCAGAACTATCCGGGACAGGAGGCCCGGGGAGCTGTTTTTT. Residues: CASRTIRDRRPGELFF. V and J are TRBV7-9 and TRBJ2-2; the match to TRBD1 covers 8 bases. The length of the CDR3 is 16 residues. Losses at the gene ends were 6 bases for V and 6 bases for J; bases not matched to a gene: 12. The germline gives CDR1 SEHNR, CDR2 FQNEAQ (reference sequence).

This chain joins TRBV10-1 and TRBJ2-1; a weak D match, TRBD1 (6 bases). Looked up from germline, CDR1 is WNHNN and CDR2 is SYGVQD (reference sequence). Trimming left V 11 bases short and J 4 bases short, with 15 bases between. The CDR3 has 13 amino acids. Written as DNA, the CDR3 is TGCGCCGCGAGCAGGGGCCTTTACAATGAGCAGTTCTTC. Residues: CAASRGLYNEQFF.

This clone was seen a single time. The rearrangement joins TRBV2 to TRBJ1-6, with a possible D match to TRBD1 (5 bases). In germline, CDR1 is SNHLY, CDR2 FYNNEI. V was clipped by 7 bases and J by 9 bases, with 10 bases between them. CDR3 size: 12 residues. The CDR3 here is CASMGPGSPLHF. CDR3 coding DNA: TGTGCCAGCATGGGGCCGGGTTCACCCCTCCACTTT.

J is TRBJ2-7 and V is TRBV2; D might be TRBD2 (5 bases). The V and J ends lost 4 bases and 3 bases respectively, with 10 bases between them. The CDR3 loop spans 13 amino acids. Germline loops: CDR1 SNHLY, CDR2 FYNNEI. CDR3 loop: CASSASGVYEQYF. DNA of the CDR3: TGTGCCAGCAGTGCTTCCGGGGTCTACGAGCAGTACTTC.

The V and J genes are TRBV5-1 and TRBJ1-1, with TRBD1 identical over 11 bases. V lost 3 bases, J lost 5 bases, and 9 bases stayed unmatched. The germline gives CDR1 SGHRS, CDR2 YFSETQ. CDR3 length equals 16 residues. The CDR3 reads CASSSNSGTGGTEAFF. The CDR3 nucleotides read TGCGCCAGCAGCTCGAATTCCGGGACAGGGGGTACTGAAGCTTTCTTT.

This clone was counted only a few times. Additional DNA sequences in this sample encode the identical CDR3. V and J are TRBV6-4 and TRBJ1-6, with 9 bases identical to TRBD1. This CDR3 region has 15 residues. Germline trimming cut 0 bases from V and 6 bases from J; bases unmatched to any gene: 0. Germline-derived CDR1 and CDR2 are MRHNA and SNTAGT. CDR3 bases: TGTGCCAGCAGTGACTCGACAGGGGGTAATTCACCCCTCCACTTT. Amino acid sequence: CASSDSTGGNSPLHF.

The chain uses TRBV5-1 and TRBJ2-1, with TRBD1 matching over 7 bases. With 0 bases clipped from V and 3 bases from J, the junction kept 3 bases outside the gene matches. Germline assignment: CDR1 SGHRS and CDR2 YFSETQ. This CDR3 contains 15 residues. CDR3 in DNA: TGCGCCAGCAGCTTGGTTCAGGGGGTCTACAATGAGCAGTTCTTC. It is translated as CASSLVQGVYNEQFF.

This chain connects TRBV4-1 to TRBJ1-1; 7 positions match TRBD1. CDR3 length: 14 amino acids. After removal of 1 base from V and 4 bases from J, the junction contained 3 bases not matched to a gene. Germline loops: CDR1 MGHRA, CDR2 YSYEKL. The chain's CDR3 is CASSQADRATEAFF. The CDR3 coding sequence is TGCGCCAGCAGCCAAGCCGACAGGGCCACTGAAGCTTTCTTT.

V is TRBV7-2 and J is TRBJ1-5; the match to TRBD1 covers 7 bases. Germline V gives CDR1 SGHTA, CDR2 FQGNSA. The CDR3 runs 15 residues. Trimming took 2 bases from V and 4 from J; bases not matched to a gene: 5. The chain's CDR3 is CASSLSRDRNQPQHF. The CDR3 DNA sequence: TGTGCCAGCAGCTTATCCCGGGACAGAAATCAGCCCCAGCATTTT.